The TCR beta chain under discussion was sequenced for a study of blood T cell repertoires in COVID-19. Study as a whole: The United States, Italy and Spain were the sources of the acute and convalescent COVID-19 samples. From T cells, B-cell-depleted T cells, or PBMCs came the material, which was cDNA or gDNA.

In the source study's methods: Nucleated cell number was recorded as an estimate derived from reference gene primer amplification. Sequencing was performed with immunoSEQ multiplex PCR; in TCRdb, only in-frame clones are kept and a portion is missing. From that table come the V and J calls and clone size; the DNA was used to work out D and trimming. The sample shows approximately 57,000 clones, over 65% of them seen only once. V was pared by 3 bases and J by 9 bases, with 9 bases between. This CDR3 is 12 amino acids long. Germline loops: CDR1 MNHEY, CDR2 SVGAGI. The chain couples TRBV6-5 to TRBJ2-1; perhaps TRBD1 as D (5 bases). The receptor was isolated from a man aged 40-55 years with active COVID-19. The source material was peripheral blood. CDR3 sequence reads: CASSYWGGEQFF. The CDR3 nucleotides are TGTGCCAGCAGTTATTGGGGCGGTGAGCAGTTCTTC.